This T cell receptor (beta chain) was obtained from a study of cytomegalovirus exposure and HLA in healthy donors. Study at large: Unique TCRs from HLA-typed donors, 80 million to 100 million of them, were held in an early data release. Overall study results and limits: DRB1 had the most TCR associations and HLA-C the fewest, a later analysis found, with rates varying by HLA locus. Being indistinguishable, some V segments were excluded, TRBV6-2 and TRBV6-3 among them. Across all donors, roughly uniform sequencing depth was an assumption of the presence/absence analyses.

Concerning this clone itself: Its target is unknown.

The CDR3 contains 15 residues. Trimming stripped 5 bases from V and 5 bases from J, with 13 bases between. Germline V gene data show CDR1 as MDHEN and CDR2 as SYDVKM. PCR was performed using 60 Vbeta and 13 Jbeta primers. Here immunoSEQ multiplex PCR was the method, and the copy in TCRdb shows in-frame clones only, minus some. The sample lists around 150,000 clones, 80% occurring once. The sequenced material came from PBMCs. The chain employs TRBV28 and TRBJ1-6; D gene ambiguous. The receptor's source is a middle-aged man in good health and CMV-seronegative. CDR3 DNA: TGTGCCAGCAGTACCCTATACGGGGATAATTCACCCCTCCACTTT. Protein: CASSTLYGDNSPLHF. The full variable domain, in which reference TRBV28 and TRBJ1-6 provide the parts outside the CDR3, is DVKVTQSSRYLVKRTGEKVFLECVQDMDHENMFWYRQDPGLGLRLIYFSYDVKMKEKGDIPEGYSVSREKKERFSLILESASTNQTSMYLCASSTLYGDNSPLHFGNGTRLTVT.